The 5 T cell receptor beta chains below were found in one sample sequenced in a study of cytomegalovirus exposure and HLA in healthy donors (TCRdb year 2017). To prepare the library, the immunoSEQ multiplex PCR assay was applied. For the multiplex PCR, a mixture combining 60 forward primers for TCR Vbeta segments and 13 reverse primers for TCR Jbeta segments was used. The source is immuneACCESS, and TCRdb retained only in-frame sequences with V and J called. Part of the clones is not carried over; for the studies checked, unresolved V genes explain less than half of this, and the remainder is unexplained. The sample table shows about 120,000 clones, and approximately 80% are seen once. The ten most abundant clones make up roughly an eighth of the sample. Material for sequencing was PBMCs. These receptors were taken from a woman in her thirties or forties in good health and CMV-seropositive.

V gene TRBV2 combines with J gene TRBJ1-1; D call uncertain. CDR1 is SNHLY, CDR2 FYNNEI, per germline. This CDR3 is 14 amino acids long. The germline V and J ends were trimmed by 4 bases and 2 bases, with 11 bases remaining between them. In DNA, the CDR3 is TGTGCCAGCAGTGTTGAGGGCAGAAACACTGAAGCTTTCTTT. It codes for CASSVEGRNTEAFF.

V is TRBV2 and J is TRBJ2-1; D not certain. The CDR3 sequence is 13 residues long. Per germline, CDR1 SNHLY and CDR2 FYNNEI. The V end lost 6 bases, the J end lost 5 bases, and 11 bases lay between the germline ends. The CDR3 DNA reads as TGTGCCAGCAGCCCCATCCGGGACAATGAGCAGTTCTTC. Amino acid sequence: CASSPIRDNEQFF.

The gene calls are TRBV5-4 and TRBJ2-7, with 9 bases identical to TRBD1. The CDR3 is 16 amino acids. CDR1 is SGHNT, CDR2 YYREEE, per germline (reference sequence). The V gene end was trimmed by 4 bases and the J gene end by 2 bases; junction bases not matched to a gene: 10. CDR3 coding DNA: TGTGCCAGCAGCCCACCCCCCGGGACAGGGCCCTACGAGCAGTACTTC. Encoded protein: CASSPPPGTGPYEQYF.

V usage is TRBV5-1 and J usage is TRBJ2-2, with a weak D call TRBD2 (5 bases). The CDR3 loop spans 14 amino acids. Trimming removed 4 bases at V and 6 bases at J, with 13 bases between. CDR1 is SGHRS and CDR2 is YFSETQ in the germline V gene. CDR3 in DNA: TGCGCCAGCAGCCACCCCTCCGGGGCCGGGGAGCTGTTTTTT. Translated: CASSHPSGAGELFF.

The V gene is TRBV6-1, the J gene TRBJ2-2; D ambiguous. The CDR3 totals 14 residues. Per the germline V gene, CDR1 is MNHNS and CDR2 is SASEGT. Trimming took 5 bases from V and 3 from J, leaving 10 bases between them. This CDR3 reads CASSYVRDTGELFF. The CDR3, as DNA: TGTGCCAGCAGTTATGTCCGAGACACCGGGGAGCTGTTTTTT.